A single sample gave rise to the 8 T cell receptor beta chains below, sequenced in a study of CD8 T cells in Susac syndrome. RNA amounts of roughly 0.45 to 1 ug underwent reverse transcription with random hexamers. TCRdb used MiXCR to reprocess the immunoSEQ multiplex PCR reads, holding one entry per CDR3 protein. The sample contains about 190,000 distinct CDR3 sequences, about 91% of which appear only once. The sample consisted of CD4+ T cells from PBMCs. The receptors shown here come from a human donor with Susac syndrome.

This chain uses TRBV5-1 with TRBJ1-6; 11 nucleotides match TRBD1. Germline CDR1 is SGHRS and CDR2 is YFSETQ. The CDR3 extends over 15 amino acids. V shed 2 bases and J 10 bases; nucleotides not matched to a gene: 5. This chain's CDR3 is CASSLGTGGYSPLHF. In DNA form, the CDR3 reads TGCGCCAGCAGCTTAGGGACAGGGGGTTACTCACCCCTCCACTTT.

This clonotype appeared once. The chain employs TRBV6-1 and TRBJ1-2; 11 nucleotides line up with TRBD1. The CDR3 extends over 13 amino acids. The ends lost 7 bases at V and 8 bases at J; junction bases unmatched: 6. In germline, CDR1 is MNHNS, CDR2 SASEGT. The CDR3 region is CASIGQGAGGYTF. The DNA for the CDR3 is TGTGCCAGCATTGGACAGGGGGCGGGGGGCTACACCTTC.

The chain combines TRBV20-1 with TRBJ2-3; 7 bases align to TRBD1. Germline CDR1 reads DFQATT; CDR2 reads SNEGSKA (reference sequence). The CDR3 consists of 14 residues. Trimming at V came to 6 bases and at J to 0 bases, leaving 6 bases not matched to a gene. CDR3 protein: CSAREGASTDTQYF. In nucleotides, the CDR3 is TGCAGTGCCCGCGAGGGGGCGAGCACAGATACGCAGTATTTT.

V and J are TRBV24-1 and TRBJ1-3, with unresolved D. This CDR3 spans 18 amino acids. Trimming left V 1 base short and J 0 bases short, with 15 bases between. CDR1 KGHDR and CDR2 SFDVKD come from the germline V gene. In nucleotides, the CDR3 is TGTGCCACCAGTGATTTTACAGAGGTACGTTCCTCTGGAAACACCATATATTTT. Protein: CATSDFTEVRSSGNTIYF.

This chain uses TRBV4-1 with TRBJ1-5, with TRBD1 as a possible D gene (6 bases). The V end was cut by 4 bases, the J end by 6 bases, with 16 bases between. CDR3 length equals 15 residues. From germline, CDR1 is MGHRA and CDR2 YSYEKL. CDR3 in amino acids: CASSPTNRDGQPQHF. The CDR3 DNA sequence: TGCGCCAGCAGCCCAACTAACAGGGATGGTCAGCCCCAGCATTTT.

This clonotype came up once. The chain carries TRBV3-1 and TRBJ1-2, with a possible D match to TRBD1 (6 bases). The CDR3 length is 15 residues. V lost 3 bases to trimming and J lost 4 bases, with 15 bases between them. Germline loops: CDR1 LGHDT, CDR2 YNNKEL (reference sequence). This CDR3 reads CASSQSDRQVYGYTF. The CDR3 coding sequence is TGTGCCAGCAGCCAGTCAGACAGGCAGGTCTATGGCTACACCTTC.

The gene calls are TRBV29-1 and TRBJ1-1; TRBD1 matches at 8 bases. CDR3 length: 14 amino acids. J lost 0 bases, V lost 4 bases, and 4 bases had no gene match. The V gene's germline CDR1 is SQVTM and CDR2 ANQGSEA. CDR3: CSVVRQGMNTEAFF. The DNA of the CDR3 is TGCAGCGTTGTCAGACAGGGGATGAACACTGAAGCTTTCTTT. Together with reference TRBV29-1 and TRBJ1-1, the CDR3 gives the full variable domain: SAVISQKPSRDICQRGTSLTIQCQVDSQVTMMFWYRQQPGQSLTLIATANQGSEATYESGFVIDKFPISRPNLTFSTLTVSNMSPEDSSIYLCSVVRQGMNTEAFFGQGTRLTVV.

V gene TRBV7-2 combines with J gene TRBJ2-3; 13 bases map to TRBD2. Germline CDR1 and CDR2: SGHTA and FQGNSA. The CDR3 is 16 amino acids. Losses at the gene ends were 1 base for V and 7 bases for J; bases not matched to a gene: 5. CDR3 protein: CASSLEGTSGVNTQYF. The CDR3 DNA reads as TGTGCCAGCAGCTTAGAAGGGACTAGCGGGGTGAATACGCAGTATTTT. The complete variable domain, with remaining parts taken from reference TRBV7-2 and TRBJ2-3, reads GAGVSQSPSNKVTEKGKDVELRCDPISGHTALYWYRQSLGQGLEFLIYFQGNSAPDKSGLPSDRFSAERTGGSVSTLTIQRTQQEDSAVYLCASSLEGTSGVNTQYFGPGTRLTVL.